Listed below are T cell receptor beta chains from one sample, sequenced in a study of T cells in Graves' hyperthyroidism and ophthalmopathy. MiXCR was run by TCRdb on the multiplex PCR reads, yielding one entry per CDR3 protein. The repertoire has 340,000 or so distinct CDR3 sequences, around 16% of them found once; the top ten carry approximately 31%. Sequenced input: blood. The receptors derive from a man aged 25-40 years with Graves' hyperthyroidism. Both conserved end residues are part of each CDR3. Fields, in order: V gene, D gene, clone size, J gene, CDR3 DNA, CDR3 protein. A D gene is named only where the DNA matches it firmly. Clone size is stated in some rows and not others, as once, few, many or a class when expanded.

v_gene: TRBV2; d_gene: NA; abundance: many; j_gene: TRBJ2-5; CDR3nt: TGTGCCAGCAGTGGGGGAGGGGGAGTCGAGACCCAGTACTTC; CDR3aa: CASSGGGGVETQYF
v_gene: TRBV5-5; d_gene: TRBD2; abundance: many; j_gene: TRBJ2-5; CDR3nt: TGTGCCAGCAGCTTGTTGACTAGCGGACAAGAGACCCAGTACTTC; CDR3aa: CASSLLTSGQETQYF
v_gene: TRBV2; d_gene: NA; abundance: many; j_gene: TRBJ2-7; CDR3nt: TGTGCCAGCAGGGCCGATTACGAGCAGTACTTC; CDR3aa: CASRADYEQYF
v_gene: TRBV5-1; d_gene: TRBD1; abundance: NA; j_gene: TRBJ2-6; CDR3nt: TGCGCCAGCAGCGATCGCCAGGGGGCAACTGGGGCCAACGTCCTGACTTTC; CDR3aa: CASSDRQGATGANVLTF
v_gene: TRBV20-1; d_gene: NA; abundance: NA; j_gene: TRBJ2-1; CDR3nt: TGCAGTGCTACGGGTGGACAGCGGGCCAATGAGCAGTTCTTC; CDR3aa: CSATGGQRANEQFF
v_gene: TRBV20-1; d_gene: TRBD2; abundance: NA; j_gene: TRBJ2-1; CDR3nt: TGCAGTGCTAGAAAGGGAGGGCCGGGGGAGCAGTTCTTC; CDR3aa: CSARKGGPGEQFF
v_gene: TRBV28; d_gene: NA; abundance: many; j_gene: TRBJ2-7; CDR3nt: TGTGCCAGCAGTAAGAACGAGCAGTACTTC; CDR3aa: CASSKNEQYF
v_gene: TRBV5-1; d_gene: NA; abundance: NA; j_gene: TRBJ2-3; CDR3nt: TGCGCCAGCAGCTTGGAATGGGGGACAGATACGCAGTATTTT; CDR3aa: CASSLEWGTDTQYF
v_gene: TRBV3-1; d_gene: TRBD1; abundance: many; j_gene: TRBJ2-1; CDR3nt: TGTGCCAGCAGCCGCCGGGACAGGGGTTACAATGAGCAGTTCTTC; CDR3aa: CASSRRDRGYNEQFF
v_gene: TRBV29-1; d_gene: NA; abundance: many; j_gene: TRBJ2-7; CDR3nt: TGCAGCGTTCTTTCGGACGAGCAGTACTTC; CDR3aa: CSVLSDEQYF
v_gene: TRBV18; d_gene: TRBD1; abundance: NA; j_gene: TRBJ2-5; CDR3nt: TGTGCCAGCTCACCTTCCTTCGACGCGGGACAGGGGTTCACCCAGTACTTC; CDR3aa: CASSPSFDAGQGFTQYF
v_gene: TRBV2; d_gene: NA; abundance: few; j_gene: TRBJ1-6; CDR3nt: TGTGCCAGCACCCTATTTGGGGGGACCAATTCACCCCTCCACTTT; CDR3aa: CASTLFGGTNSPLHF
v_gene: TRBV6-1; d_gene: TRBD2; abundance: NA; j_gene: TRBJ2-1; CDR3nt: TGTGCCAGCACCGAGGGGACTATAGATGAGCAGTTCTTC; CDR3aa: CASTEGTIDEQFF
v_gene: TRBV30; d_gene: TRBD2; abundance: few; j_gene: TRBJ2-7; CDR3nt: TGTGCCTGGAGTTTGCGAGCGGGATCTATTTCCTACGAGCAGTACTTC; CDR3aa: CAWSLRAGSISYEQYF
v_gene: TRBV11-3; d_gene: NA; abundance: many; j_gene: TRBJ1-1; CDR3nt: TGTGCCAGCAGCTTAGATCGGGCTAGCACTGAAGCTTTCTTT; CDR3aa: CASSLDRASTEAFF
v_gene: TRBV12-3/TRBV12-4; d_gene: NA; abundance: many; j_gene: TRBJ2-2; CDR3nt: TGTGCCAGCAGTCCTCATGGCACCGGGGAGCTGTTTTTT; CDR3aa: CASSPHGTGELFF
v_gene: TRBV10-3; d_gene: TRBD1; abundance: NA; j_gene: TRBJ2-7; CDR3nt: TGTGCCGTCAGTAGGACAGGGGGGGGCGAGCAGTACTTC; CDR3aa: CAVSRTGGGEQYF
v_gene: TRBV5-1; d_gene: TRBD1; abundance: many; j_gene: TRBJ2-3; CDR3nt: TGCGCCAGCAGCCTCCAGGGGGCGCGGACAGATACGCAGTATTTT; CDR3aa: CASSLQGARTDTQYF
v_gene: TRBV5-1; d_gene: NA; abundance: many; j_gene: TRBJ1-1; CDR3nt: TGCGCCAGCAGCTTGGTCCGGGGAGACACTGAAGCTTTCTTT; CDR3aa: CASSLVRGDTEAFF
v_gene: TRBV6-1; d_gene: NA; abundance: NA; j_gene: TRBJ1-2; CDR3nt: TGTGCCAGCAGTACAGGTGCGGGAGCTAACTATGGCTACACCTTC; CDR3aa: CASSTGAGANYGYTF
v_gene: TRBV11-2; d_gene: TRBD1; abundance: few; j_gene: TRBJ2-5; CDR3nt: TGTGCCAGCAAATCCCCCGGCAGGGGGCCAGAGACCCAGTACTTC; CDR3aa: CASKSPGRGPETQYF
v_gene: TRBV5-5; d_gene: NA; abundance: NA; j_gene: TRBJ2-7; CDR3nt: TGTGCCAGCAGTTCCTCCGGGACTCTCTACGAGCAGTACTTC; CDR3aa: CASSSSGTLYEQYF
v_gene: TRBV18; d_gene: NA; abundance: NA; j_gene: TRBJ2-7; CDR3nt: TGTGCCAGCTCACCGGCAGGCACTCTCTACTACGAGCAGTACTTC; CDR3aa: CASSPAGTLYYEQYF
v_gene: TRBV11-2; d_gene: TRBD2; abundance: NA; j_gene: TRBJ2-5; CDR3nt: TGTGCCAGCAGCTTAGTTTCCGGGATCAACCCGGCGGGACTAGCGGGAGCAGAGACCCAGTACTTC; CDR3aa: CASSLVSGINPAGLAGAETQYF
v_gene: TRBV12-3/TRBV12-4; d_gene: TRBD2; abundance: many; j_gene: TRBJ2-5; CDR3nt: TGTGCCAGCAGTTTAACAAGTCCTAGCGGGGGAGAGGGGACCCAGTACTTC; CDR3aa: CASSLTSPSGGEGTQYF